The 14 T cell receptor beta chains below come from one sample, sequenced in a study of human T cells and chemical hapten exposure. TCRdb re-called the RACE reads with MiXCR, one entry per CDR3 protein. The table shows under 450,000 distinct CDR3 sequences, with about 6% occurring only once. Sample time point: patch test 2, 6 weeks after DPC sensitization. The sample's treatment: therapeutic diphenylcyclopropenone sensitization with weekly scalp DPC. Material: whole blood, obtained in connection with sensitization to the hapten diphenylcyclopropenone (DPC). These receptors were collected from a woman younger than 35 with alopecia areata. Some clones in this sample may be carry-over from other donors' samples.

The genes are TRBV4-3 and TRBJ2-6; 7 positions agree with TRBD2. J was trimmed by 2 bases and V by 1 base; bases with no gene match: 5. Germline CDR1 LGHNA, CDR2 YSLEER. The CDR3 loop spans 17 amino acids. CDR3 residues: CASSQVWAGAGANVLTF. DNA for the CDR3: TGCGCCAGCAGCCAAGTTTGGGCGGGAGCTGGGGCCAACGTCCTGACTTTC.

Only a few counts were recorded for this clonotype. The chain carries TRBV7-2 and TRBJ2-5; 7 nucleotides match TRBD1. J lost 2 bases, V lost 6 bases, and 9 bases had no gene match. Germline V gene data show CDR1 as SGHTA and CDR2 as FQGNSA. CDR3 size: 15 residues. Here the CDR3 reads CASRPGQIFQETQYF. The CDR3 DNA reads as TGTGCCAGCAGGCCGGGACAGATTTTTCAAGAGACCCAGTACTTC. Full variable domain (missing parts from reference TRBV7-2 and TRBJ2-5): GAGVSQSPSNKVTEKGKDVELRCDPISGHTALYWYRQSLGQGLEFLIYFQGNSAPDKSGLPSDRFSAERTGGSVSTLTIQRTQQEDSAVYLCASRPGQIFQETQYFGPGTRLLVL.

This clonotype was seen repeatedly, ten times or more. This chain links TRBV20-1 with TRBJ2-6, with unresolved D. CDR1 and CDR2 (germline): DFQATT, SNEGSKA (reference sequence). This CDR3 is 14 amino acids long. Trimming removed 3 bases from V and 0 bases from J, with 6 bases in between. This CDR3 reads CSARKGSGANVLTF. The CDR3 nucleotides read TGCAGTGCTAGGAAGGGCTCTGGGGCCAACGTCCTGACTTTC.

This clonotype was seen ten or more times. V is TRBV10-3 and J is TRBJ2-1, with 15 bases that match TRBD2. The CDR3 loop spans 14 amino acids. The germline CDR1 and CDR2 sequences are ENHRY and SYGVKD. J lost 8 bases, V lost 11 bases, and 7 bases had no gene match. CDR3 in DNA: TGTGCCGTCGCCGGGACTAGCGGGGGGTATGAGCAGTTCTTC. Protein product: CAVAGTSGGYEQFF.

The chain carries TRBV7-2 and TRBJ2-1, with 11 bases aligning to TRBD1. The CDR3 is 17 amino acids. The junction had 12 bases not matched to a gene; V was cut back by 4 bases and J by 7 bases. CDR1 and CDR2 from the germline V gene are SGHTA and FQGNSA. CDR3 region: CASSSATGTGGSNEQFF. DNA for the CDR3: TGTGCCAGCAGCTCAGCCACCGGGACAGGGGGGAGTAATGAGCAGTTCTTC.

The rearrangement links TRBV6-5 to TRBJ2-1, with 8 bases that match TRBD1. The V gene end was trimmed by 6 bases and the J gene end by 8 bases; junction bases not matched to a gene: 9. Germline CDR1 is MNHEY and CDR2 is SVGAGI. This CDR3 has 14 amino acids. This CDR3 is CASSGTGRKDEQFF. The DNA of the CDR3 is TGTGCCAGCAGCGGGACAGGAAGGAAAGATGAGCAGTTCTTC.

This rearrangement joins TRBV4-3 to TRBJ1-2; weak D call: TRBD1 (5 bases). Germline assignment: CDR1 LGHNA and CDR2 YSLEER. V lost 0 bases and J lost 0, with 8 bases in between. The length of the CDR3 is 15 residues. The CDR3 loop reads CASSQDRETNYGYTF. The CDR3 region has the DNA TGCGCCAGCAGCCAAGACAGGGAAACTAACTATGGCTACACCTTC.

The sample holds many counts of this clonotype. J is TRBJ1-2 and V is TRBV9; 8 bases agree with TRBD1. CDR1 and CDR2 (germline): SGDLS, YYNGEE. CDR3 size: 15 residues. V lost 0 bases and J lost 2; bases outside the gene matches: 3. CDR3 sequence (DNA): TGTGCCAGCAGCGTAGACGGGACAGGAAACTATGGCTACACCTTC. It codes for CASSVDGTGNYGYTF.

This clonotype was picked up a small number of times. This chain joins TRBV7-2 and TRBJ2-3, with 7 bases aligning to TRBD2. V lost 2 bases to trimming and J lost 4 bases; unmatched junction nucleotides: 3. This CDR3 spans 14 amino acids. The germline V gene has CDR1 SGHTA and CDR2 FQGNSA. This CDR3 is CASSLSRGADTQYF. DNA of the CDR3: TGTGCCAGCAGCTTAAGCCGGGGGGCAGATACGCAGTATTTT.

This sequence joins TRBV21-1 and TRBJ1-1. TRBV21-1 is a pseudogene. This CDR3 region has 18 residues. CDR3 sequence (DNA): TGTGCCAGCAGCAAAGAGAGACAATGGAGCACTACGAACACTGAAGCTTTCTTT. The encoded protein is CASSKERQWSTTNTEAFF.

This clonotype has ten or more counts. V gene TRBV6-1 combines with J gene TRBJ2-1, with D possibly TRBD2 on 6 matching bases. Germline values: CDR1 MNHNS, CDR2 SASEGT. V lost 8 bases, J lost 0 bases, and 17 bases lay in between. The CDR3 is made up of 16 amino acids. The CDR3 here is CASPGRGVRSYNEQFF. The CDR3, as DNA: TGTGCCAGCCCTGGGCGCGGGGTCCGCTCCTACAATGAGCAGTTCTTC.

This clonotype was observed a handful of times. The V gene is TRBV29-1, the J gene TRBJ2-7, with D unresolved. This CDR3 has 11 residues. Per the germline V gene, CDR1 is SQVTM and CDR2 is ANQGSEA. V was shortened by 6 bases and J by 1 base, with 7 bases between the two germline ends. CDR3 sequence reads: CSVISSYEQYF. In DNA, the CDR3 is TGCAGCGTCATAAGTTCCTACGAGCAGTACTTC.

This clonotype was counted between two and nine times. V usage is TRBV11-3 and J usage is TRBJ2-7; 9 bases fit TRBD2. The CDR3 runs 15 residues. The J segment lost 0 bases and the V segment lost 3 bases, leaving 3 bases of the junction unmatched. Germline-derived CDR1 and CDR2 are SGHNT and YENEEA. The CDR3 region has the DNA TGTGCCAGCAGCTTGAGCGGGGGGAGCTCCTACGAGCAGTACTTC. Translated: CASSLSGGSSYEQYF. Supplemented by reference TRBV11-3 and TRBJ2-7, the full variable domain reads EAGVVQSPRYKIIEKKQPVAFWCNPISGHNTLYWYLQNLGQGPELLIRYENEEAVDDSQLPKDRFSAERLKGVDSTLKIQPAELGDSAVYLCASSLSGGSSYEQYFGPGTRLTVT.

There are many counts of this clonotype. This chain connects TRBV10-3 to TRBJ2-6; D call uncertain. The CDR3 is 17 amino acids. V was shortened by 11 bases and J by 0 bases, with 20 bases between the two germline ends. Germline loops: CDR1 ENHRY, CDR2 SYGVKD. CDR3 bases: TGTGCCTCAACCCCACTGGCGGTGACCTCTGGGGCCAACGTCCTGACTTTC. Residues: CASTPLAVTSGANVLTF.